A single sample is the source of the 9 T cell receptor beta chains below, sequenced in a study of CD8 T cells in ankylosing spondylitis. These receptors' antigens are unknown. Using its own MiXCR run on the 5' RACE reads, TCRdb lists one record per CDR3 protein. The sample includes approximately 220,000 distinct CDR3 sequences, 15% to 20% of them seen just once. Study outcomes and limitations: There was a TCR beta motif, made of 7 to 9 highly homologous variants, that appeared characteristic of ankylosing spondylitis blood.

The sample consisted of blood, either unsorted or a sorted T cell fraction (not recorded which). The receptor source for this set is a male donor with ankylosing spondylitis.

This sequence joins TRBV7-2 and TRBJ1-1, with a weak D call TRBD1 (5 bases). The CDR3 length is 11 residues. Germline V lookup: CDR1 SGHTA, CDR2 FQGNSA. Trimming removed 8 bases at V and 5 bases at J, with 9 bases between. The CDR3 DNA sequence: TGTGCCAGCTTAGAGGGGACTGAAGCTTTCTTT. It specifies CASLEGTEAFF.

The V and J genes are TRBV10-2 and TRBJ2-5; 8 bases line up with TRBD2. This CDR3 comprises 16 residues. V dropped 4 bases and J dropped 1; count of bases not matched to a gene: 8. Germline V gives CDR1 WSHSY, CDR2 SAAADI. The CDR3 here is CASSAWGGGPQETQYF. The CDR3 DNA follows: TGCGCCAGCAGTGCCTGGGGCGGGGGGCCCCAAGAGACCCAGTACTTC.

The chain couples TRBV30 to TRBJ2-7; 7 bases match TRBD2. The CDR3 is 14 amino acids. Germline loops: CDR1 GTSNPN, CDR2 SVGIG (reference sequence). V dropped 4 bases and J dropped 4; count of bases not matched to a gene: 10. The CDR3 coding sequence is TGTGCCTGGAATACGGGGGAGGGCGTTTACGAGCAGTACTTC. This sequence encodes CAWNTGEGVYEQYF.

V is TRBV12-3 or TRBV12-4 and J is TRBJ1-2; 7 nucleotides agree with TRBD1. The length of the CDR3 is 12 residues. The CDR3 nucleotides are TGTGCGGCCGGACAGGCTAACTATGGCTACACCTTC. Encoded protein: CAAGQANYGYTF.

This clonotype was recorded a few times. The chain links TRBV12-3 or TRBV12-4 to TRBJ2-5, with 9 nucleotides matching TRBD2. The CDR3 contains 16 residues. The ends lost 1 base at V and 5 bases at J; junction bases unmatched: 8. The CDR3 loop reads CASSLVRGGLSETQYF. The CDR3 coding sequence is TGTGCCAGCAGTTTAGTGCGGGGGGGCCTTAGTGAGACCCAGTACTTC.

This clonotype was counted between two and nine times. This chain uses TRBV4-1 with TRBJ2-7, with 10 positions matching TRBD1. V was pared by 5 bases and J by 2 bases, with 3 bases of the junction left unmatched. There are 14 residues in the CDR3. Germline loops: CDR1 MGHRA, CDR2 YSYEKL. The CDR3 here is CASSDDRGPYEQYF. CDR3 sequence (DNA): TGCGCCAGCAGCGACGACAGGGGGCCCTACGAGCAGTACTTC.

This clonotype has more than one count but fewer than ten. The V call is TRBV29-1, the J call TRBJ2-1; 7 bases agree with TRBD2. V gave up 1 base and J gave up 5 bases; unmatched junction bases: 8. The V gene's germline CDR1 is SQVTM and CDR2 ANQGSEA. The CDR3 has 15 amino acids. The CDR3 bases are TGCAGCGTTGAAGGCACTAGCGACTTGGACAATGAGCAGTTCTTC. Translating it yields CSVEGTSDLDNEQFF.

The V call is TRBV9, the J call TRBJ2-7, with D possibly called TRBD1 or TRBD2 (5 bases each). The germline CDR1 and CDR2 sequences are SGDLS and YYNGEE. V was clipped by 0 bases and J by 6 bases, with 7 bases between them. The CDR3 is 12 amino acids. The CDR3 sequence: CASSVGGSEQYF. CDR3 nucleotide sequence: TGTGCCAGCAGCGTAGGGGGGAGCGAGCAGTACTTC.

This clonotype was picked up a small number of times. The chain couples TRBV28 to TRBJ2-7; D is unclear. V was pared by 6 bases and J by 0 bases, with 9 bases between. Germline-derived CDR1 and CDR2 are MDHEN and SYDVKM. The CDR3 has 13 residues. This chain's CDR3 is CASRLDGSYEQYF. The CDR3 DNA follows: TGTGCCAGCAGGTTAGACGGCTCCTACGAGCAGTACTTC.